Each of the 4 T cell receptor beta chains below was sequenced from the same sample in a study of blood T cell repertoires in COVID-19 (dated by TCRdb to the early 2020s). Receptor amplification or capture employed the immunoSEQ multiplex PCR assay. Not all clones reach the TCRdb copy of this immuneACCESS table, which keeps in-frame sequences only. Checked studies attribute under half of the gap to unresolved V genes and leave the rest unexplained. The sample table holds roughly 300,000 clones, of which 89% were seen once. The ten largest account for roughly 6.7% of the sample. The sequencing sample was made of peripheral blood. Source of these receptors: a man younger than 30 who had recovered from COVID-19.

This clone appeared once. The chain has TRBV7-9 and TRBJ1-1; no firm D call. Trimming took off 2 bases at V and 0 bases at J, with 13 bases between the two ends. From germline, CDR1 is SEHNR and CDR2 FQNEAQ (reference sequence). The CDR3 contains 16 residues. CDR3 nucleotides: TGTGCCAGCAGCTTACTGGGTAGGCGGATGAACACTGAAGCTTTCTTT. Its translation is CASSLLGRRMNTEAFF.

CDR3 amino acids: CASSYSPTRETQYF. CDR3 coding DNA: TGTGCCAGCAGTTACTCGCCAACTAGAGAGACCCAGTACTTC. The chain links TRBV6-2 or TRBV6-3 to TRBJ2-5; TRBD2 is a possible D gene (5 bases). Trimming stripped 0 bases from V and 4 bases from J, with 9 bases between. The CDR3 is 14 residues long. Germline V lookup: CDR1 MNHEY, CDR2 SVGEGT.

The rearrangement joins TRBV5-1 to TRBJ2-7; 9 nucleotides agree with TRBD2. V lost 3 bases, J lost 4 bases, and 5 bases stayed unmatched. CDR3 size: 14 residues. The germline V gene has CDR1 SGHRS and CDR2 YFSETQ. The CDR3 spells CASSSRLADYEQYF. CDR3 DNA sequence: TGCGCCAGCAGCTCACGACTAGCGGATTACGAGCAGTACTTC.

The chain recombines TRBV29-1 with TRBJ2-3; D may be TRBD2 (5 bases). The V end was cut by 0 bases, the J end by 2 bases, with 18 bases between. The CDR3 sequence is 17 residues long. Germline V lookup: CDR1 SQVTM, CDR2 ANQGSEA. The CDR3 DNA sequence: TGCAGCGTTGAAGATGAGGAGCGGAGGATGATCACAGATACGCAGTATTTT. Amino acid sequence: CSVEDEERRMITDTQYF.